This entry lists 18 T cell receptor beta chains sequenced from one sample in a study of glioma-infiltrating T cells after dendritic cell vaccination. Repertoires were generated with immunoSEQ multiplex PCR, while TCRdb's copy carries only in-frame clones and drops some. This sample has 65,000 to 80,000 clones; around 90% occur once, and the top ten carry more than 2%. As to time point: after dendritic cell vaccination, including at tumor progression/relapse. The sample consisted of blood, taken after dendritic cell vaccination. These receptor sequences come from a human donor with glioblastoma.

The V and J genes are TRBV5-1 and TRBJ1-1, with D maybe TRBD1 (6 bases). Germline CDR1 and CDR2: SGHRS and YFSETQ. The CDR3 runs to 16 residues. Trimming pared 6 bases from V and 1 base from J, leaving 19 bases between. CDR3 DNA: TGCGCCAGCACCTCAAAGGGGAGGGGGAGGAACACTGAAGCTTTCTTT. The encoded protein is CASTSKGRGRNTEAFF.

The J gene is TRBJ2-5, the V gene TRBV10-3; no clear D. Germline V gives CDR1 ENHRY, CDR2 SYGVKD. V was shortened by 0 bases and J by 1 base, with 6 bases between the two germline ends. The CDR3 loop spans 14 amino acids. CDR3 region: CAISESAIQETQYF. Here the CDR3 DNA reads TGTGCCATCAGTGAGTCGGCAATCCAAGAGACCCAGTACTTC.

V and J are TRBV9 and TRBJ1-4; D might be TRBD1 (5 bases). The CDR3 loop spans 13 amino acids. In germline, CDR1 is SGDLS, CDR2 YYNGEE. V was pared by 0 bases and J by 9 bases, with 9 bases between. CDR3 nucleotides: TGTGCCAGCAGCGTAGGGCAGGGCAAAAAACTGTTTTTT. Amino acid sequence: CASSVGQGKKLFF.

The chain joins TRBV5-1 to TRBJ2-5; D not certain. V was shortened by 0 bases and J by 1 base, with 4 bases between the two germline ends. The length of the CDR3 is 13 residues. Germline CDR1 SGHRS, CDR2 YFSETQ. The CDR3 reads CASSLGAQETQYF. In DNA, the CDR3 is TGCGCCAGCAGCTTGGGGGCCCAAGAGACCCAGTACTTC.

This clone was counted a single time. The rearrangement links TRBV4-1 to TRBJ2-5, with D possibly matching TRBD2 (6 bases). CDR1 and CDR2 (germline): MGHRA, YSYEKL. V was pared by 3 bases and J by 1 base, with 12 bases between. The CDR3 totals 15 residues. The DNA for the CDR3 is TGCGCCAGCAGCCAGATGGGACTGGTCCAAGAGACCCAGTACTTC. Its translation is CASSQMGLVQETQYF.

The rearrangement joins TRBV14 to TRBJ1-1; a weak D match, TRBD1 (5 bases). CDR1 and CDR2 (germline): SGHDN, FVKESK. This CDR3 spans 13 amino acids. The V end was cut by 0 bases, the J end by 8 bases, with 10 bases between. The CDR3 DNA reads TGTGCCAGCAGCCAAGATCTAAGGACAGAAGCTTTCTTT. This translates into CASSQDLRTEAFF.

This chain joins TRBV6-6 and TRBJ1-1, with 7 bases matching TRBD1. This CDR3 is built from 13 residues. The V gene's germline CDR1 is MNHNY and CDR2 SVGAGI (reference sequence). The ends lost 6 bases at V and 4 bases at J; junction bases unmatched: 5. The CDR3 sequence is CASRPPGGTEAFF. Written as DNA, the CDR3 is TGTGCCAGCAGACCTCCAGGGGGCACTGAAGCTTTCTTT.

This chain links TRBV27 with TRBJ2-3, with D possibly TRBD1 on 5 matching bases. V shed 7 bases and J shed 3 bases, with 20 bases lying between them. CDR3 length equals 16 residues. Per the germline V gene, CDR1 is MNHEY and CDR2 is SMNVEV (reference sequence). CDR3 region: CASKALGRAVTDTQYF. DNA for the CDR3: TGTGCCAGCAAAGCGTTGGGGCGAGCTGTAACAGATACGCAGTATTTT.

In the case of this clone: Relative to the germline gene, one junction end is altered; a read error may explain this. The chain uses TRBV4-1 and TRBJ2-5; 14 bases are a match to TRBD2. The CDR3 loop spans 16 amino acids. Germline V lookup: CDR1 MGHRA, CDR2 YSYEKL. CDR3 DNA: TGCGCCAGCAGCCAAGAACCCGGACTAGCGGGGGGCTATAGGGACTTC. The encoded protein is CASSQEPGLAGGYRDF.

The chain links TRBV6-5 to TRBJ2-1; tentatively, D is TRBD2 (6 bases). The V and J ends lost 1 base and 6 bases respectively, with 10 bases between them. Germline-derived CDR1 and CDR2 are MNHEY and SVGAGI. The CDR3 extends over 14 amino acids. The CDR3 coding sequence is TGTGCCAGCAGTTACTTTGTTAGCGGCAATGAGCAGTTCTTC. This translates into CASSYFVSGNEQFF.

The chain is built from TRBV28 and TRBJ2-3; 9 nucleotides align to TRBD1. V dropped 5 bases and J dropped 2; count of bases not matched to a gene: 5. Germline V gives CDR1 MDHEN, CDR2 SYDVKM. The CDR3 length is 15 residues. This chain's CDR3 is CASSGTGIVTDTQYF. As DNA, the CDR3 is TGTGCCAGCAGTGGGACAGGGATTGTCACAGATACGCAGTATTTT.

This chain joins TRBV27 and TRBJ2-3; 12 positions match TRBD2. Trimming took 10 bases from V and 0 from J; bases not matched to a gene: 11. Per the germline V gene, CDR1 is MNHEY and CDR2 is SMNVEV (reference sequence). This CDR3 is built from 17 residues. The CDR3 region is CATSRLAGAASTDTQYF. As DNA, the CDR3 is TGTGCCACCTCCCGACTAGCGGGGGCCGCTAGCACAGATACGCAGTATTTT.

The chain has TRBV5-1 and TRBJ2-5, with TRBD1 matching over 12 bases. The CDR3 runs to 15 residues. Looked up from germline, CDR1 is SGHRS and CDR2 is YFSETQ. J gave up 10 bases and V 8 bases, and 15 bases lay outside the gene matches. The CDR3 nucleotides are TGCGCCAGATCCCCCCATGGGGACAGGGGGCGGGTCCAGTACTTC. This translates into CARSPHGDRGRVQYF.

The V and J genes are TRBV7-9 and TRBJ1-3; D gene uncertain. Germline values: CDR1 SEHNR, CDR2 FQNEAQ (reference sequence). This CDR3 is 11 amino acids long. V shed 5 bases and J shed 3 bases, with 2 bases lying between them. CDR3 nucleotide sequence: TGTGCCAGCAGCCGTGGAAACACCATATATTTT. Amino acids: CASSRGNTIYF. Supplemented by reference TRBV7-9 and TRBJ1-3, the full variable domain reads DTGVSQNPRHKITKRGQNVTFRCDPISEHNRLYWYRQTLGQGPEFLTYFQNEAQLEKSRLLSDRFSAERPKGSFSTLEIQRTEQGDSAMYLCASSRGNTIYFGEGSWLTVV.

This chain joins TRBV6-5 and TRBJ2-1, with D unresolved. Germline values: CDR1 MNHEY, CDR2 SVGAGI. V was clipped by 5 bases and J by 0 bases, with 11 bases between them. This CDR3 spans 15 amino acids. Here the CDR3 DNA reads TGTGCCAGCAGTCCCGACTCAAGCTCCTACAATGAGCAGTTCTTC. This codes for CASSPDSSSYNEQFF.

This chain joins TRBV19 and TRBJ2-7; TRBD2 is a possible D gene (5 bases). With 7 bases removed from V and 5 bases from J, the gap between germline ends came to 18 bases. The CDR3 loop spans 14 amino acids. Germline loops: CDR1 LNHDA, CDR2 SQIVND (reference sequence). Here the CDR3 reads CASTPRGNMDEQYF. The CDR3 DNA follows: TGTGCCAGTACCCCCCGAGGGAATATGGACGAGCAGTACTTC.

This chain joins TRBV10-3 and TRBJ2-7; tentatively, D is TRBD1 (6 bases). Germline V CDR1 and CDR2: ENHRY, SYGVKD. The CDR3 contains 13 residues. Trimming took 4 bases from V and 2 from J, leaving 9 bases between them. The CDR3 region is CAISGTETYEQYF. The CDR3 DNA reads TGTGCCATCAGTGGGACAGAGACCTACGAGCAGTACTTC.

The chain recombines TRBV19 with TRBJ2-1, with 9 positions matching TRBD1. Per the germline V gene, CDR1 is LNHDA and CDR2 is SQIVND (reference sequence). The CDR3 has 15 residues. The trim removed 6 bases at V and 8 bases at J, leaving 11 bases unmatched. CDR3 DNA: TGTGCCAGTAGCAAAGGGACAGGGCTTTTCCATGAGCAGTTCTTC. Translated, it gives CASSKGTGLFHEQFF.